The 6 T cell receptor beta chains below come from one sample, sequenced in a study of blood T cell repertoires in COVID-19. The assay was immunoSEQ multiplex PCR, and TCRdb's table has in-frame clones only and misses some. This sample carries 90,000 to 120,000 clones, about 87% of them seen once, and the ten largest clones take 5.5% to 8%. Sequences were obtained from peripheral blood. These receptors came from a man in his fifties or sixties with active or convalescent COVID-19.

For the CDR3, the DNA is TGTGCCAGCAGCCCGACGGGTCCCGTCGTCACTGAAGCTTTCTTT. This codes for CASSPTGPVVTEAFF. This rearrangement joins TRBV5-4 to TRBJ1-1; D ambiguous. Germline CDR1 and CDR2: SGHNT and YYREEE (reference sequence). Deletions cut 4 bases from V and 4 bases from J, with 17 bases between. The CDR3 spans 15 residues.

The V call is TRBV3-1 (or the pseudogene TRBV3-2), the J call TRBJ2-7, with D possibly being TRBD2 (5 bases). The germline V and J ends were trimmed by 4 bases and 6 bases, with 16 bases remaining between them. The germline V gene encodes CDR1 LGHDT and CDR2 YNNKEL (reference sequence). CDR3 size: 14 residues. The CDR3 DNA is TGTGCCAGCAGCCCCCCCGGGGTGGCAATCGAGCAGTACTTC. Amino acid sequence: CASSPPGVAIEQYF.

The chain couples TRBV6-5 to TRBJ1-2; 9 nucleotides line up with TRBD1. V gave up 6 bases and J gave up 4 bases; unmatched junction bases: 6. Germline CDR1 reads MNHEY; CDR2 reads SVGAGI. This CDR3 spans 14 amino acids. DNA of the CDR3: TGTGCCAGCAGCCCGGGACAGGGTACCTATGGCTACACCTTC. Its translation: CASSPGQGTYGYTF.

A remark on this clone: Because the CDR3's place on the DNA is in doubt, the DNA is left out and the CDR3 is given as listed by TCRdb. V is TRBV5-5 and J is TRBJ2-3; the table names TRBD2, a call not compared with the DNA. The CDR3 has 16 residues if both end residues are counted. Germline V lookup: CDR1 SGHKS, CDR2 YYEKEE (reference sequence). The CDR3 region is CASTLTPINTQYFGGF.

The chain joins TRBV11-2 to TRBJ2-2; 7 nucleotides agree with TRBD1. Germline CDR1 reads SGHAT; CDR2 reads FQNNGV. The CDR3 extends over 14 amino acids. The V segment lost 2 bases and the J segment 4 bases; nucleotides outside the gene matches: 1. The CDR3 region is CASSLSGGTGELFF. In DNA form, the CDR3 reads TGTGCCAGCAGCTTATCAGGGGGCACCGGGGAGCTGTTTTTT.

The genes are TRBV9 and TRBJ1-1; 9 bases match TRBD1. The germline gives CDR1 SGDLS, CDR2 YYNGEE. The CDR3 is 16 residues long. J lost 7 bases, V lost 0 bases, and 10 bases had no gene match. The CDR3 loop reads CASSVGGTGPLVEAFF. The CDR3 nucleotides read TGTGCCAGCAGCGTAGGTGGGACAGGGCCCTTGGTTGAAGCTTTCTTT.